This TCR beta chain was recovered during a study of CD8+CD57+ T cells in acquired aplastic anemia. Study as a whole: Mean DNA quantity obtained from sorted CD4+ and CD8+ cells was 2.5 to 4 ug.

By flow cytometry, patients selected for sequencing had shown an expansion of CD8+CD57+ cells. Genomic DNA constituted the template upon which TCR beta VDJ and CDR3 profiling was performed. TCRdb processed the reads anew with MiXCR; each CDR3 protein has one entry. This sample has under 200,000 distinct CDR3 sequences, with 48% found just once. This clonotype was counted between two and nine times. The antigen remains undetermined. Per germline, CDR1 ENHRY and CDR2 SYGVKD. V was shortened by 10 bases and J by 5 bases, with 23 bases between the two germline ends. The CDR3 loop spans 15 amino acids. The study's findings and limits: Overlap between patients and controls comprised twenty-nine CD8+ CDR3 sequences.

This sequence joins TRBV10-3 and TRBJ2-5; maybe TRBD1 (6 bases). The sample taken for sequencing was sorted CD4+, CD8+, or CD8+CD57+ T cells (not recorded which) from PBMCs. The receptor's source is a human donor with aplastic anemia. The CDR3 loop is CASSRWDTERETQYF. In DNA form, the CDR3 reads TGTGCCAGCAGCCGCTGGGACACCGAGAGGGAGACCCAGTACTTC.